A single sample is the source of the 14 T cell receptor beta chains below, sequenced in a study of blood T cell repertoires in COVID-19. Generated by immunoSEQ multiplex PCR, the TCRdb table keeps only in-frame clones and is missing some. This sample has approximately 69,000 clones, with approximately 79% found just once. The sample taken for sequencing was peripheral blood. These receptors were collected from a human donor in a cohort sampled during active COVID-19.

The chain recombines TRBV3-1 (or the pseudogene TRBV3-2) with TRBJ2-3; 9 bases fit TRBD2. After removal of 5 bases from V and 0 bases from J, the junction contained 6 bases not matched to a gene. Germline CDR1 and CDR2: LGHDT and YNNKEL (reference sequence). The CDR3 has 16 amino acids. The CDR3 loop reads CASSYLTSGSTDTQYF. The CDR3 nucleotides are TGTGCCAGCAGCTACCTGACTAGCGGTAGCACAGATACGCAGTATTTT.

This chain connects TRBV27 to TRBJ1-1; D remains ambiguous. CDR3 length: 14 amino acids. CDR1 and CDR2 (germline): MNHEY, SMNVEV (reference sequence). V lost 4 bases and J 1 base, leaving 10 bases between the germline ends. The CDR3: CASSSPAANTEAFF. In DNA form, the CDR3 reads TGTGCCAGCAGTTCCCCCGCGGCGAACACTGAAGCTTTCTTT.

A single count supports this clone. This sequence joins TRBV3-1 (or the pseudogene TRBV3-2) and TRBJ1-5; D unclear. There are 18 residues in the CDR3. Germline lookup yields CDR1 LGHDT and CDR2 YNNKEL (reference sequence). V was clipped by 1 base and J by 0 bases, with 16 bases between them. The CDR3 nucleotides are TGTGCCAGCAGCCAAGGTAGGGCCGAGGGTTATAGCAATCAGCCCCAGCATTTT. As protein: CASSQGRAEGYSNQPQHF.

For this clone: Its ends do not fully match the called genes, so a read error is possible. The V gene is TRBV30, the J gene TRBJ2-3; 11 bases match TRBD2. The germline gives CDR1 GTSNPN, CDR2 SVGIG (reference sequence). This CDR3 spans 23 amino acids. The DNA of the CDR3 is TGTGCATGGATGCTCTGGACAGGGCCAAAGTTTACGACTAGCGGGGCAGGCACAGATACGCAGTATTTT. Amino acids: CAWMLWTGPKFTTSGAGTDTQYF.

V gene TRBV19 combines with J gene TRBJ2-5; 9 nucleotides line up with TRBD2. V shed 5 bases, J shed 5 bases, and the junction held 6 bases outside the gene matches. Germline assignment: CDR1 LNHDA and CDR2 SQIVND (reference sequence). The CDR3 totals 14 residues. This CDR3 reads CASSLGTSLETQYF. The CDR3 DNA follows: TGTGCCAGTAGTCTAGGGACTAGCTTGGAGACCCAGTACTTC.

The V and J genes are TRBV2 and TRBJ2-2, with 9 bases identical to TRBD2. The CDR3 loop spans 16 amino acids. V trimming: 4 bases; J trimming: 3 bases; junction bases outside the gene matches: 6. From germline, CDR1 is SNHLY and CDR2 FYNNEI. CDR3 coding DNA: TGTGCCAGCAGTGTAGGCGGGGGGGTTTACACCGGGGAGCTGTTTTTT. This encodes CASSVGGGVYTGELFF.

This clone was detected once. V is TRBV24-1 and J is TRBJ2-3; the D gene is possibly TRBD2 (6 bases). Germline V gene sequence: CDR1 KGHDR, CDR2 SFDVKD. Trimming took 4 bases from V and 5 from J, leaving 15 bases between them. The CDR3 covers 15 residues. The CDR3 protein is CATSEPSRGRDTQYF. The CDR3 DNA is TGTGCCACCAGTGAGCCTTCCCGGGGGAGAGATACGCAGTATTTT.

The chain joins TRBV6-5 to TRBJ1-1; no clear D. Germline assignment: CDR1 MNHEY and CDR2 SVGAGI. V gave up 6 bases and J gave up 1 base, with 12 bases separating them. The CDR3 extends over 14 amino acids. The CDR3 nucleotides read TGTGCCAGCAGAAGATCAGGTCAGAACACTGAAGCTTTCTTT. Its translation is CASRRSGQNTEAFF.

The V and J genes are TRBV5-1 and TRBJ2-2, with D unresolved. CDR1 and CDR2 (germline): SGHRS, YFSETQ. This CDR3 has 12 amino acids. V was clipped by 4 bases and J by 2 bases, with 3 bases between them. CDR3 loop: CASSPNTGELFF. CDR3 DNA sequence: TGCGCCAGCAGCCCAAACACCGGGGAGCTGTTTTTT.

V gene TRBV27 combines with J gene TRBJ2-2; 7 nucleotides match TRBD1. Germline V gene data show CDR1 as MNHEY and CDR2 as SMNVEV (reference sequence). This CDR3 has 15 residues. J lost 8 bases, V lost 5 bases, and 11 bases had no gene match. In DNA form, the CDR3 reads TGTGCCAGCAGTCCGATCGGACAGGTCCGAGGGGAGCTGTTTTTT. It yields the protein CASSPIGQVRGELFF.

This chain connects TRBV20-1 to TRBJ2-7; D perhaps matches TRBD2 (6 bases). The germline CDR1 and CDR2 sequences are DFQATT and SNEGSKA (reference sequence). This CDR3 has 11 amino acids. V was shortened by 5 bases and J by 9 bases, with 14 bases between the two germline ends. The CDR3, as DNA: TGCAGTGCTGATCGACTGGGGGGGCAGTACTTC. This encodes CSADRLGGQYF.

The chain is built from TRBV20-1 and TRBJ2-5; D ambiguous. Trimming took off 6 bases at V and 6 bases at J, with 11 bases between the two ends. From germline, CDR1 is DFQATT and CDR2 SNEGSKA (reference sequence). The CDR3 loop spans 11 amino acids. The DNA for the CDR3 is TGCAGTGCCGACAAGGCCCAGACCCAGTACTTC. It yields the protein CSADKAQTQYF.

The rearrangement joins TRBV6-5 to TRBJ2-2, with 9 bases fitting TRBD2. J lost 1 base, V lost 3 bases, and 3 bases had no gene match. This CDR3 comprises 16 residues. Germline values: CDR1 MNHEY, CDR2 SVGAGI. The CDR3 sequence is CASSYLREGNTGELFF. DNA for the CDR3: TGTGCCAGCAGTTATTTGCGGGAGGGGAACACCGGGGAGCTGTTTTTT.

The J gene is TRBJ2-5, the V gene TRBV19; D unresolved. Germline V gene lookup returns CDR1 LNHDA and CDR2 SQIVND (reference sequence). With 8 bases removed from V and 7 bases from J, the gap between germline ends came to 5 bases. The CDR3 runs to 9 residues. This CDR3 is CASRGTQYF. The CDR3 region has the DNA TGTGCCAGTCGAGGGACCCAGTACTTC.